The sequence of this T cell receptor beta chain was determined in a study of T cells in narcolepsy. General observations from the study: Comparing one patient's CSF and blood CD4+ clonotypes highlighted HCRT- and TRIB2-specific autoreactive clonotypes.

The CDR3 is made up of 14 amino acids. Germline loops: CDR1 SNHLY, CDR2 FYNNEI. Germline trimming cut 10 bases from V and 4 bases from J; bases unmatched to any gene: 11. Method: immunoSEQ multiplex PCR; TCRdb's copy keeps in-frame clones and lacks some. This sample has some 32,000 clones, with roughly four fifths found just once. About this clone: Its antigen is as yet unknown.

This TCR derives from a human donor with narcolepsy. V gene TRBV2 combines with J gene TRBJ1-2; 8 nucleotides align to TRBD1. Sequencing was carried out using CD45RA- memory CD4+ T cells from PBMCs. This chain's CDR3 is CAIAGTGGRYGYTF. DNA of the CDR3: TGTGCCATCGCAGGGACAGGAGGACGCTATGGCTACACCTTC.